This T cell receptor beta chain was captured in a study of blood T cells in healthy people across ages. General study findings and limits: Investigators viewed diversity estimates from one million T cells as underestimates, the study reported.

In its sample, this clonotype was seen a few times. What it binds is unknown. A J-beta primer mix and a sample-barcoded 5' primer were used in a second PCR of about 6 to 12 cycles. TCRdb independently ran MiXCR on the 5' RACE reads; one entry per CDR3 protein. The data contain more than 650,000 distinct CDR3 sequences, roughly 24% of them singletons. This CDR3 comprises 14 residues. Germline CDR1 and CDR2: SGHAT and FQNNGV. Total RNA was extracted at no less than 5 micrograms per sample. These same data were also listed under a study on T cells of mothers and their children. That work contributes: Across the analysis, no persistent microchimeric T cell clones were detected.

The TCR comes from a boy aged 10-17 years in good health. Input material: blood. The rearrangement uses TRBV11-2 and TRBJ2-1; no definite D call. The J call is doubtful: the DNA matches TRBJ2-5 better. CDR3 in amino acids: CASSLTDIQETQYF. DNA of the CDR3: TGTGCCAGCAGCTTAACGGATATCCAAGAGACCCAGTACTTC.